The clone carrying this T cell receptor beta chain was seen repeatedly, ten times or more. Antigen: not known. This sample stems from a study of regulatory T cells in long-lasting Graves disease. The wider study: With positive TSH receptor antibodies and over 5 years of antithyroid drugs, Graves' disease was considered persistent.

The time point is: persistent/refractory GD, antithyroid drugs over 5 years with positive TRAb. PBMCs were the source of the RNA used for TCR sequencing. Researchers made TCR beta libraries by using iRepertoire HTBI primers and running Arm-PCR on CDR3 regions. Original handling: Analysis of the samples identified over 60 TRBV and roughly 13 TRBJ segments. TCRdb analysed the multiplex PCR reads with MiXCR anew, one entry per CDR3 protein. The V and J calls and clone size come from TCRdb's table, not from the authors' own analysis. The profile covers about 460,000 distinct CDR3 sequences, with about 20% appearing a single time and under 15% taken by the ten largest. This CDR3 spans 16 amino acids. V lost 5 bases and J lost 6; bases outside the gene matches: 12. The study, taken as a whole, reports: With persistent disease, TRBV28, TRBJ1-2 and TRBJ2-5 were the favored segments. Compared with new cases, persistent Graves' patients showed reduced TCR diversity.

This receptor was taken from a female donor with Graves disease. The starting material was peripheral blood mononuclear cells (PBMCs), obtained when the disease was refractory, from a patient treated with antithyroid drugs. The chain is built from TRBV12-3 or TRBV12-4 and TRBJ2-2; 7 bases agree with TRBD1. The CDR3 spells CASSRSTGKDSGELFF. Here the CDR3 DNA reads TGTGCCAGCAGTCGATCGACAGGGAAGGACTCCGGGGAGCTGTTTTTT.